The clone carrying this TCR beta chain was detected many times. Its matching antigen is unknown. This CDR3 has 16 amino acids. Germline V lookup: CDR1 SGHDN, CDR2 FVKESK. The V gene lost 1 base and the J gene lost 1 base, with 12 bases spanning the gap. A universal primer binding site was introduced by template switching. The final cDNA contained unique molecular identifiers. TCRdb reanalysed the 5' RACE reads using MiXCR and keeps one entry per CDR3 protein. The sample consists of a few hundred thousand distinct CDR3 sequences, 12% of them appearing once. These data belong to a study of identical twins. Study outcomes and limitations: Zero-insertion results could be subject to partial confounding by invariant MAIT and iNKT cells.

In addition, the sample was reused for a study of yellow fever vaccine responses in identical twins.

Sequencing was carried out using memory (CD45RO+) T cells sorted from blood. The TCR sequence derives from a woman under 30 in good health. The V gene is TRBV14, the J gene TRBJ2-3; perhaps TRBD1 as D (6 bases). Written as DNA, the CDR3 is TGTGCCAGCAGCCAAGGGTTGACAGGCCGCACAGATACGCAGTATTTT. Protein product: CASSQGLTGRTDTQYF. The full variable domain, its missing parts supplied by reference TRBV14 and TRBJ2-3, is EAGVTQFPSHSVIEKGQTVTLRCDPISGHDNLYWYRRVMGKEIKFLLHFVKESKQDESGMPNNRFLAERTGGTYSTLKVQPAELEDSGVYFCASSQGLTGRTDTQYFGPGTRLTVL.